This T cell receptor (beta chain) came from a study of blood T cell repertoires in COVID-19. For the study at large: The cDNA or gDNA used as material had been derived from T cells, B-cell-depleted T cells, or PBMCs.

In the authors' methods: Researchers report that nucleated cell counts were estimated from reference gene primer amplification. Sequenced by immunoSEQ multiplex PCR; TCRdb stores in-frame clones only, minus some. That table is the source of V, J and clone size, and D and trimming were worked out from the DNA. The sample holds roughly 58,000 clones, 65% to 85% seen once. This CDR3 comprises 16 residues. Trimming cost V 4 bases and J 5 bases; bases outside gene matches: 8. Germline V gene data show CDR1 as MGHRA and CDR2 as YSYEKL. The sample comprised peripheral blood. The clonotype comes from a man aged 70 or older with active COVID-19. The rearrangement links TRBV4-1 to TRBJ2-4; 10 bases align to TRBD1. The CDR3 nucleotides are TGCGCCAGCAGCCGAGGAGACGACAGGGGGCAAAACATTCAGTACTTC. Its translation: CASSRGDDRGQNIQYF.